This T cell receptor (beta chain) was captured by sequencing in a study of T-cell reconstitution after alpha-beta-depleted transplantation in children. This clonotype was found many times. Molecular barcoding with unique molecular identifiers was used for the TCRbeta library. MiXCR was run by TCRdb on the PCR reads, yielding one entry per CDR3 protein. The sample records some 200,000 distinct CDR3 sequences, about 14% being singletons. V shed 0 bases, J shed 6 bases, and the junction held 12 bases outside the gene matches. The CDR3 runs 18 residues. The V gene's germline CDR1 is SGHRS and CDR2 YFSETQ.

The sequencing used PBMCs from the stem cell graft donor, collected from the stem cell graft. J is TRBJ2-2 and V is TRBV5-1, with 9 bases identical to TRBD2. The receptor was isolated from a human donor who donated a stem cell graft to a child with acute lymphoblastic leukemia. CDR3 region: CASSLEEIGLAGSGELFF. Written as DNA, the CDR3 is TGCGCCAGCAGCTTGGAAGAGATTGGGCTAGCGGGATCCGGGGAGCTGTTTTTT.